What follows are 29 T cell receptor beta chains derived from one specimen sequenced in a study of blood T cell repertoires in COVID-19. The assay was immunoSEQ multiplex PCR, and TCRdb's table has in-frame clones only and misses some. Among about 98,000 clones, more than 90% were seen once, and the ten largest hold approximately 1.9%. Sequences were obtained from peripheral blood. These receptor sequences come from a woman aged 45-59 years with COVID-19, enrolled during active disease.

This clone has a single count. The chain links TRBV19 to TRBJ1-6, with TRBD1 matching over 8 bases. This CDR3 comprises 14 residues. The V segment lost 8 bases and the J segment 2 bases; nucleotides outside the gene matches: 2. Germline-derived CDR1 and CDR2 are LNHDA and SQIVND (reference sequence). CDR3 amino acids: CASGQGPYNSPLHF. The CDR3 DNA reads as TGTGCCAGTGGACAGGGACCCTATAATTCACCCCTCCACTTT.

The V gene is TRBV28, the J gene TRBJ2-1, with D maybe TRBD1 (6 bases). The V end was cut by 4 bases, the J end by 0 bases, with 13 bases between. Germline assignment: CDR1 MDHEN and CDR2 SYDVKM. This CDR3 comprises 16 residues. The chain's CDR3 is CASSSITGPSYNEQFF. The DNA for the CDR3 is TGTGCCAGCAGTTCGATTACAGGGCCCTCCTACAATGAGCAGTTCTTC.

The V call is TRBV10-3, the J call TRBJ1-1; perhaps TRBD1 as D (5 bases). Trimming removed 4 bases at V and 1 base at J, with 7 bases between. Looked up from germline, CDR1 is ENHRY and CDR2 is SYGVKD. The CDR3 contains 13 residues. The CDR3 coding sequence is TGTGCCATCAGTGGGACATGGAACACTGAAGCTTTCTTT. This translates into CAISGTWNTEAFF.

The chain combines TRBV24-1 with TRBJ2-1; D not resolved. Trimming shortened V by 5 bases and J by 0 bases, and 7 bases separated the two germline ends. The CDR3 covers 14 residues. CDR1 and CDR2 from the germline V gene are KGHDR and SFDVKD. CDR3 DNA sequence: TGTGCCACCAGTGGGCAGTCCTCCTACAATGAGCAGTTCTTC. Translation gives CATSGQSSYNEQFF.

This chain links TRBV28 with TRBJ2-1; D possibly corresponds to TRBD2 (5 bases). CDR1 is MDHEN, CDR2 SYDVKM, per germline. V lost 3 bases and J 10 bases, leaving 19 bases between the germline ends. The CDR3 totals 15 residues. The CDR3 spells CASSFGSALRGEQFF. In nucleotides, the CDR3 is TGTGCCAGCAGTTTTGGTAGCGCACTGAGAGGGGAGCAGTTCTTC.

The chain has TRBV5-4 and TRBJ2-7; a weak D match, TRBD1 (6 bases). Germline V gene data show CDR1 as SGHNT and CDR2 as YYREEE (reference sequence). V lost 4 bases, J lost 3 bases, and 11 bases lay in between. CDR3 length: 13 residues. In DNA form, the CDR3 reads TGTGCCAGCAGCCTCGGGACACACTACGAGCAGTACGTC. This codes for CASSLGTHYEQYV.

The CDR3 spells CASSGRAYEQYF. In DNA form, the CDR3 reads TGTGCCAGCAGTGGGAGGGCCTACGAGCAGTACTTC. The V gene is TRBV2, the J gene TRBJ2-7; perhaps TRBD2 as D (6 bases). CDR3 size: 12 residues. Germline assignment: CDR1 SNHLY and CDR2 FYNNEI. With 4 bases removed from V and 2 bases from J, the gap between germline ends came to 6 bases. The whole variable domain, remainder taken from reference TRBV2 and TRBJ2-7, is EPEVTQTPSHQVTQMGQEVILRCVPISNHLYFYWYRQILGQKVEFLVSFYNNEISEKSEIFDDQFSVERPDGSNFTLKIRSTKLEDSAMYFCASSGRAYEQYFGPGTRLTVT.

V is TRBV5-1 and J is TRBJ2-7; TRBD1 matches at 10 bases. V dropped 3 bases and J dropped 4; count of bases not matched to a gene: 22. CDR1 SGHRS and CDR2 YFSETQ come from the germline V gene. This CDR3 contains 20 residues. The CDR3 DNA reads as TGCGCCAGCAGCTCACAGAGTCCCGGGACAGGGGTGTCTAAGAGGTACGAGCAGTACTTC. This sequence encodes CASSSQSPGTGVSKRYEQYF.

This chain connects TRBV27 to TRBJ1-6, with 7 positions matching TRBD1. V lost 6 bases and J lost 10; bases outside the gene matches: 9. This CDR3 region has 14 residues. Per the germline V gene, CDR1 is MNHEY and CDR2 is SMNVEV (reference sequence). In DNA, the CDR3 is TGTGCCAGCAGCTATCAGGGGGATCGGTCACCCCTCCACTTT. Translated: CASSYQGDRSPLHF.

The rearrangement joins TRBV7-9 to TRBJ1-1; 9 nucleotides agree with TRBD1. The CDR3 loop spans 16 amino acids. Trimming took 6 bases from V and 3 from J; bases not matched to a gene: 11. Germline V gene data show CDR1 as SEHNR and CDR2 as FQNEAQ (reference sequence). This CDR3 reads CASRPRTGEDDTEAFF. CDR3 in DNA: TGTGCCAGCAGACCTCGGACAGGGGAGGATGACACTGAAGCTTTCTTT.

The V and J genes are TRBV7-3 and TRBJ2-3, with 12 nucleotides matching TRBD2. J was trimmed by 4 bases and V by 5 bases; bases with no gene match: 4. The germline gives CDR1 SGHTA, CDR2 FQGTGA. The CDR3 runs to 15 residues. The CDR3 loop is CASSPSGGASDTQYF. Here the CDR3 DNA reads TGTGCCAGCAGCCCTAGCGGGGGGGCGTCAGATACGCAGTATTTT.

This chain uses TRBV5-6 with TRBJ1-5; 8 bases agree with TRBD1. CDR3 length: 14 residues. The germline CDR1 and CDR2 sequences are SGHDT and YYEEEE. Trimming removed 2 bases from V and 2 bases from J; junction bases left unmatched: 0. The CDR3 region is CASSLQGGNQPQHF. For the CDR3, the DNA is TGTGCCAGCAGCTTACAGGGGGGCAATCAGCCCCAGCATTTT.

CDR3 region: CASSSGGINQPQHF. DNA of the CDR3: TGTGCCAGCAGCTCCGGGGGTATAAATCAGCCCCAGCATTTT. This sequence joins TRBV7-9 and TRBJ1-5, with a tentative D call TRBD1 (5 bases). Trimming removed 4 bases from V and 4 bases from J, with 11 bases in between. The length of the CDR3 is 14 residues. Per germline, CDR1 SEHNR and CDR2 FQNEAQ (reference sequence).

The chain links TRBV19 to TRBJ2-1, with D perhaps TRBD1 (5 bases). Trimming left V 5 bases short and J 9 bases short, with 14 bases between. This CDR3 has 13 residues. Germline CDR1 reads LNHDA; CDR2 reads SQIVND (reference sequence). This CDR3 is CASSVSRVGEQFF. The CDR3 DNA reads TGTGCCAGTAGTGTCTCCAGGGTGGGTGAGCAGTTCTTC.

The chain uses TRBV7-2 and TRBJ1-3; D unresolved. Trimming removed 1 base from V and 8 bases from J, with 6 bases in between. The CDR3 extends over 12 amino acids. CDR1 SGHTA and CDR2 FQGNSA come from the germline V gene. The CDR3 protein is CASSLELYTIYF. For the CDR3, the DNA is TGTGCCAGCAGCTTAGAATTATACACCATATATTTT.

The chain combines TRBV27 with TRBJ1-1, with no clear D. Germline CDR1 reads MNHEY; CDR2 reads SMNVEV (reference sequence). V was clipped by 0 bases and J by 6 bases, with 11 bases between them. The length of the CDR3 is 14 residues. CDR3 sequence: CASSLSLGRSEAFF. CDR3 in DNA: TGTGCCAGCAGTTTATCCCTGGGGAGGTCTGAAGCTTTCTTT.

The table lists this clone with a count of one. The J gene is TRBJ2-1, the V gene TRBV20-1; D call uncertain. This CDR3 has 11 residues. Germline V gene data show CDR1 as DFQATT and CDR2 as SNEGSKA (reference sequence). Trimming left V 5 bases short and J 4 bases short, with 6 bases between. The DNA for the CDR3 is TGCAGTGCTCCTCCTTACAATGAGCAGTTCTTC. Protein sequence: CSAPPYNEQFF.

V usage is TRBV3-1 (or the pseudogene TRBV3-2) and J usage is TRBJ2-3, with 8 bases that match TRBD2. The CDR3 extends over 16 amino acids. Germline V lookup: CDR1 LGHDT, CDR2 YNNKEL (reference sequence). Trimming removed 5 bases from V and 0 bases from J; junction bases left unmatched: 7. The CDR3 is CASSSSGGRSTDTQYF. DNA of the CDR3: TGTGCCAGCAGCTCCTCGGGGGGGAGGAGCACAGATACGCAGTATTTT.

This chain connects TRBV6-1 to TRBJ2-2; 7 bases are a match to TRBD1. Per the germline V gene, CDR1 is MNHNS and CDR2 is SASEGT. There are 17 residues in the CDR3. Trimming cost V 3 bases and J 3 bases; bases outside gene matches: 10. Here the CDR3 DNA reads TGTGCCAGCAGTGATCCCAAGGGGGCGTGGGACACCGGGGAGCTGTTTTTT. It specifies CASSDPKGAWDTGELFF.

This sequence joins TRBV19 and TRBJ1-5, with TRBD1 identical over 10 bases. The germline CDR1 and CDR2 sequences are LNHDA and SQIVND (reference sequence). The V segment lost 9 bases and the J segment 0 bases; nucleotides outside the gene matches: 8. The CDR3 length is 16 residues. CDR3 nucleotide sequence: TGTGCCAGCAACAGGGACAGGGGTTATAGCAATCAGCCCCAGCATTTT. This sequence encodes CASNRDRGYSNQPQHF.

This clone has only one observation. V and J are TRBV10-3 and TRBJ1-1; no clear D gene. V lost 2 bases to trimming and J lost 3 bases, with 10 bases between them. Looked up from germline, CDR1 is ENHRY and CDR2 is SYGVKD. This CDR3 has 14 residues. The CDR3 sequence: CAISETGPDTEAFF. The CDR3 region has the DNA TGTGCCATCAGTGAGACGGGTCCGGACACTGAAGCTTTCTTT.

This clone occurred once. The genes are TRBV9 and TRBJ2-7; D gene unclear. Trimming removed 4 bases from V and 0 bases from J, with 11 bases in between. In germline, CDR1 is SGDLS, CDR2 YYNGEE. The CDR3 loop spans 14 amino acids. The CDR3 bases are TGTGCCAGCAGCCCTCCCAGGTCCTCCTACGAGCAGTACGTC. Its translation: CASSPPRSSYEQYV.

CDR3 bases: TGTGCCAGCAGTTACTCGGGACAGGGAAATTCACCCCTCCACTTT. This gives the protein CASSYSGQGNSPLHF. The chain combines TRBV6-5 with TRBJ1-6, with TRBD1 matching 9 bases. V was pared by 0 bases and J by 7 bases, with 1 base of the junction left unmatched. Per germline, CDR1 MNHEY and CDR2 SVGAGI. CDR3 size: 15 residues.

The chain employs TRBV3-1 (or the pseudogene TRBV3-2) and TRBJ1-2; 7 bases map to TRBD1. Per germline, CDR1 LGHDT and CDR2 YNNKEL (reference sequence). This CDR3 region has 15 residues. The V and J ends lost 2 bases and 2 bases, in that order; junction bases with no gene match: 5. This CDR3 is CASSQPGQMNYGYTF. The CDR3 DNA reads as TGTGCCAGCAGCCAACCGGGACAGATGAACTATGGCTACACCTTC.

The chain has TRBV9 and TRBJ2-2; the match to TRBD2 covers 13 bases. This CDR3 has 15 amino acids. Trimming took 4 bases from V and 6 from J; bases not matched to a gene: 3. Per germline, CDR1 SGDLS and CDR2 YYNGEE. The CDR3 sequence: CASSPLAGGPGELFF. As DNA, the CDR3 is TGTGCCAGCAGCCCACTAGCGGGGGGGCCCGGGGAGCTGTTTTTT. The entire variable domain, with the rest obtained from reference TRBV9 and TRBJ2-2, is as follows: DSGVTQTPKHLITATGQRVTLRCSPRSGDLSVYWYQQSLDQGLQFLIQYYNGEERAKGNILERFSAQQFPDLHSELNLSSLELGDSALYFCASSPLAGGPGELFFGEGSRLTVL.

This clone was seen only once. V gene TRBV5-1 combines with J gene TRBJ1-1; a weak D match, TRBD1 (6 bases). Germline V gene sequence: CDR1 SGHRS, CDR2 YFSETQ. Trimming stripped 9 bases from V and 3 bases from J, with 18 bases between. The CDR3 is 14 residues long. CDR3 bases: TGCGCCACCTCCCGGGACCCAGGGGACACTGAAGCTTTCTTT. It specifies CATSRDPGDTEAFF.

The rearrangement uses TRBV5-4 and TRBJ2-7, with 14 bases identical to TRBD2. CDR3 length equals 18 residues. V shed 4 bases, J shed 3 bases, and the junction held 12 bases outside the gene matches. Germline V lookup: CDR1 SGHNT, CDR2 YYREEE (reference sequence). CDR3 residues: CASSRTSGGPNPRYEQYF. CDR3 DNA sequence: TGTGCCAGCAGCCGGACTAGCGGGGGGCCGAATCCCCGCTACGAGCAGTACTTC.

The rearrangement uses TRBV5-1 and TRBJ2-1, with 8 bases that match TRBD2. This CDR3 has 16 residues. In germline, CDR1 is SGHRS, CDR2 YFSETQ. J was trimmed by 8 bases and V by 2 bases; bases with no gene match: 12. The CDR3 DNA reads TGCGCCAGCAGCTTTTTCCCACGGGAGGGAAGAGATGAGCAGTTCTTC. The encoded protein is CASSFFPREGRDEQFF.

The genes are TRBV20-1 and TRBJ2-7; tentatively, D is TRBD2 (5 bases). Trimming took 6 bases from V and 6 from J, leaving 12 bases between them. The CDR3 runs to 11 residues. In germline, CDR1 is DFQATT, CDR2 SNEGSKA (reference sequence). DNA for the CDR3: TGCAGTGCCCCCGCCGAGGGCGAGCAGTACTTC. It translates to CSAPAEGEQYF.